This note documents a single TCR beta chain sequence. The target antigen is unknown. This beta chain came through as a stray read in a library set up for alpha chains, and its size says little. This CDR3 is 13 amino acids long. Germline CDR1 MGHDK, CDR2 SYGVNS. V was pared by 6 bases and J by 7 bases, with 5 bases of the junction left unmatched. The data were taken from a study of glioma-infiltrating T cells. Amplification of TCR alpha and beta CDR3 regions from RNA used iRepertoire nested multiplex PCR. Using its own MiXCR run on the multiplex PCR reads, TCRdb lists one record per CDR3 protein. This sample yields 3,000 to 4,000 distinct CDR3 sequences, of which around 86% are seen a single time; 35% to 45% belongs to the top ten. Study-wide results and limits: Tissue and blood shared very few CDR3 sequences.

This receptor was obtained from a human donor with low-grade glioma or glioblastoma, undergoing nonglioma brain surgery, or in good health (not recorded which). The sequenced sample was glioma tissue, nonneoplastic brain tissue, or PBMCs (not recorded which). This chain connects TRBV25-1 to TRBJ1-4, with TRBD1 matching 7 bases. The CDR3 loop is CASRVGGGEKLFF. CDR3 DNA sequence: TGTGCCAGCAGGGTAGGGGGCGGTGAAAAACTGTTTTTT.